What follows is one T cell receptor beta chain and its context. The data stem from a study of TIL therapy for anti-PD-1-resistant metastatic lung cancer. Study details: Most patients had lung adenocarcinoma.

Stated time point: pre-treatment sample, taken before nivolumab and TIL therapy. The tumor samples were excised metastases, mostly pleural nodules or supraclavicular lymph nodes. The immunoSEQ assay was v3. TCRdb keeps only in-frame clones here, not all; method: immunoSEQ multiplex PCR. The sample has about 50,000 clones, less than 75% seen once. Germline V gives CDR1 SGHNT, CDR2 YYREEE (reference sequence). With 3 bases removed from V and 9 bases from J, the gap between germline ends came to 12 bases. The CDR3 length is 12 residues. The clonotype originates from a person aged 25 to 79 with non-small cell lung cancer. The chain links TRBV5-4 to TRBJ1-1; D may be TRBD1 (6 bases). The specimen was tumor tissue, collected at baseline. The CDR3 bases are TGTGCCAGCAGCTCCGGGACACAAAAAGCTTTCTTT. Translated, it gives CASSSGTQKAFF.